Listed below are T cell receptor beta chains from one sample, sequenced in a study of blood T cell repertoires in COVID-19. Clones were read by immunoSEQ multiplex PCR, and TCRdb kept only the in-frame ones, dropping some. Among almost 250,000 clones, approximately 90% were seen once, and the ten largest hold about 4%. The sequenced sample was PBMCs or T cells enriched from blood (not recorded which). These receptors originate from a woman in her twenties or thirties who had recovered from COVID-19. Both conserved end residues are part of each CDR3. The D gene is left open where the match is weak. Only some rows state a clone size, as once, few, many or a class for expanded clones.

j_gene	v_gene	abundance	d_gene	CDR3aa	CDR3nt
TRBJ1-2	TRBV7-8	NA	NA	CASSLGTEAFYHTF	TGTGCCAGCAGCTTGGGTACCGAAGCGTTCTACCACACCTTC
TRBJ1-1	TRBV19	NA	NA	CASSTQGNTEAFF	TGTGCCAGTAGCACTCAGGGCAACACTGAAGCTTTCTTT
TRBJ2-5	TRBV27	NA	TRBD2	CASSLSLAGRETQYF	TGTGCCAGCAGCCTCTCACTAGCGGGACGGGAGACCCAGTACTTC
TRBJ1-1	TRBV6-5	NA	NA	CARGGRTNDTEAFF	TGTGCCAGAGGAGGCAGAACCAATGACACTGAAGCTTTCTTT
TRBJ1-2	TRBV27	NA	TRBD1	CASSTSGGRHYGYTF	TGTGCCAGCAGTACTTCAGGGGGCAGGCACTATGGCTACACCTTC
TRBJ1-1	TRBV30	NA	TRBD1	CAWSLTGINTEAFF	TGTGCCTGGAGTCTGACAGGGATAAACACTGAAGCTTTCTTT
TRBJ1-5	TRBV7-8	NA	TRBD1	CASSSRTGEHQPQHF	TGTGCCAGCAGCTCCCGGACAGGGGAACATCAGCCCCAGCATTTT
TRBJ1-5	TRBV27	once	NA	CASSSDSADQPQHF	TGTGCCAGCAGTAGCGACAGCGCGGATCAGCCCCAGCATTTT
TRBJ2-2	TRBV15	NA	NA	CATSRTDNTGELFF	TGTGCCACCAGCAGGACAGATAACACCGGGGAGCTGTTTTTT
TRBJ1-5	TRBV10-2	NA	NA	CASKSGSNQPQHF	TGCGCCAGCAAGAGCGGAAGCAATCAGCCCCAGCATTTT
TRBJ1-2	TRBV11-2	NA	TRBD1	CASSLERTGALYGYTF	TGTGCCAGCAGCTTAGAGAGGACAGGGGCCTTGTATGGCTACACCTTC
TRBJ2-3	TRBV11-2	NA	TRBD2	CASSLDRVAGRGTDTQYF	TGTGCCAGCAGCTTAGATCGGGTAGCGGGAAGGGGCACAGATACGCAGTATTTT
TRBJ1-1	TRBV7-8	NA	NA	CASSFVEAGEAFF	TGTGCCAGCAGCTTCGTGGAGGCGGGTGAAGCTTTCTTT
TRBJ1-5	TRBV19	NA	TRBD1	CASDHGTGGRQPQHF	TGTGCCAGCGACCACGGGACAGGGGGACGACAGCCCCAGCATTTT